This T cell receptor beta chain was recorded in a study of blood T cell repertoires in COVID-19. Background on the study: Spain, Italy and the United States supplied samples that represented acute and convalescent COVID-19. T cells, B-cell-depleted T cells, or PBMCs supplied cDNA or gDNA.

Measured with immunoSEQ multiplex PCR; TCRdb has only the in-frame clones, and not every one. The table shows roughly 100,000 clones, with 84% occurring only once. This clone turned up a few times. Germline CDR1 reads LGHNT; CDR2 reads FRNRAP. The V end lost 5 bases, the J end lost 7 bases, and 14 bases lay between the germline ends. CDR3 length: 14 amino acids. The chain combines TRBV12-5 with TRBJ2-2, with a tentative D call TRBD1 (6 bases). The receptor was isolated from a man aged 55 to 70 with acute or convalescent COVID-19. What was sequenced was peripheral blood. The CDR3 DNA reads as TGTGCTAGTGGTCCGTACAGGGTGGGCGGGGAGCTGTTTTTT. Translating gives CASGPYRVGGELFF.